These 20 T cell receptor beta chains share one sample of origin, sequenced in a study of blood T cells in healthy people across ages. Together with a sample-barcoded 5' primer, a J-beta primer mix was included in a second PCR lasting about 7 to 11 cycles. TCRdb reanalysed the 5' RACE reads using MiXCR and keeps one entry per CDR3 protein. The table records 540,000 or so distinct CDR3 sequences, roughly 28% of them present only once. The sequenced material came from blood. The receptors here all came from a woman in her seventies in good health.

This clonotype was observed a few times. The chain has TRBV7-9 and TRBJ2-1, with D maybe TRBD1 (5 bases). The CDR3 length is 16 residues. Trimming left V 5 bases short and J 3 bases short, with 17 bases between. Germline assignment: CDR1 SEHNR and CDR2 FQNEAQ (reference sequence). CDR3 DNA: TGTGCCAGCAGCGTAGACAGACCTATGCTCTACAATGAGCAGTTCTTC. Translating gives CASSVDRPMLYNEQFF. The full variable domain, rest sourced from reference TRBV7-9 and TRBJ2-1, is DTGVSQNPRHKITKRGQNVTFRCDPISEHNRLYWYRQTLGQGPEFLTYFQNEAQLEKSRLLSDRFSAERPKGSFSTLEIQRTEQGDSAMYLCASSVDRPMLYNEQFFGPGTRLTVL.

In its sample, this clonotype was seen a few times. CDR3 in amino acids: CASSRLPGTTIQETQYF. The CDR3 coding sequence is TGCGCCAGCAGCCGGCTGCCCGGGACCACAATCCAAGAGACCCAGTACTTC. V usage is TRBV5-1 and J usage is TRBJ2-5, with D perhaps being TRBD1 or TRBD2 (5 bases each). The ends were cut back, 4 bases at V and 1 base at J, with 20 bases in the middle. The germline V gene encodes CDR1 SGHRS and CDR2 YFSETQ. The CDR3 length is 17 residues.

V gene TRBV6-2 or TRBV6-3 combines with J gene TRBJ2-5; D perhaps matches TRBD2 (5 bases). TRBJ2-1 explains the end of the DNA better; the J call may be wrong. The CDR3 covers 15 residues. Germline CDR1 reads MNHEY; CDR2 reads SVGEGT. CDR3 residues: CASSASTPSYNEQFF. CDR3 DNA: TGTGCCAGCAGTGCTAGCACCCCCTCCTACAATGAGCAGTTCTTC.

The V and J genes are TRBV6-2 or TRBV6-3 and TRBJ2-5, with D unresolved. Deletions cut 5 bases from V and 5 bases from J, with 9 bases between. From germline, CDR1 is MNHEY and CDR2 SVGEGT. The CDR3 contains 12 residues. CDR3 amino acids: CASSQLWETQYF. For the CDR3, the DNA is TGTGCCAGCAGTCAATTGTGGGAGACCCAGTACTTC.

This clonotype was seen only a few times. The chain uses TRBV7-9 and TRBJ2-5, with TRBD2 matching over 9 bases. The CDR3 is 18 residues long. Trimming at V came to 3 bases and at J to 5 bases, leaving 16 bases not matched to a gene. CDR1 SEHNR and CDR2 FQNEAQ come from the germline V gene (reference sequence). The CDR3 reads CASSFLRGSRGGMETQYF. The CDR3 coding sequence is TGTGCCAGCAGCTTCCTCAGGGGTTCGCGGGGGGGCATGGAGACCCAGTACTTC.

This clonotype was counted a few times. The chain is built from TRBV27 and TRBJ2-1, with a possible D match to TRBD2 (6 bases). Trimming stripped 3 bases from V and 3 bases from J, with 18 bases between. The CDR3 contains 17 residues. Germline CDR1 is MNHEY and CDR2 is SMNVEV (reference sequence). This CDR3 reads CASSLTFRGELYNEQFF. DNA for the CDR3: TGTGCCAGCAGTTTGACTTTTCGCGGGGAACTCTACAATGAGCAGTTCTTC.

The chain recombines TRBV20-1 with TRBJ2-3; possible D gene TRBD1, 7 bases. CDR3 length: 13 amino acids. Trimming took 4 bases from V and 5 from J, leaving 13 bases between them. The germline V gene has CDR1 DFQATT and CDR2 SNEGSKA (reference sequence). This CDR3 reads CSANPGGIDTQYF. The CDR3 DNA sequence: TGCAGTGCTAACCCAGGGGGGATAGATACGCAGTATTTT.

The CDR3, as DNA: TGTGCCAGCAGCCAAGCCCAGCGGGGGTATGGCTACACCTTC. Residues: CASSQAQRGYGYTF. V is TRBV3-1 and J is TRBJ1-2; D possibly corresponds to TRBD1 (5 bases). CDR3 length: 14 amino acids. Germline-derived CDR1 and CDR2 are LGHDT and YNNKEL (reference sequence). With 1 base removed from V and 5 bases from J, the gap between germline ends came to 11 bases. The full variable domain, completed using reference TRBV3-1 and TRBJ1-2, is DTAVSQTPKYLVTQMGNDKSIKCEQNLGHDTMYWYKQDSKKFLKIMFSYNNKELIINETVPNRFSPKSPDKAHLNLHINSLELGDSAVYFCASSQAQRGYGYTFGSGTRLTVV.

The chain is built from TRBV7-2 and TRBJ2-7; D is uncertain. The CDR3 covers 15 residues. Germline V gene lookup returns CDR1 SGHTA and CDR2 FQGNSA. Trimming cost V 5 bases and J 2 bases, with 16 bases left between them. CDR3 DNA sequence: TGTGCCAGCAGCGATCCTAGGGCACTGCCCTACGAGCAGTACTTC. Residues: CASSDPRALPYEQYF. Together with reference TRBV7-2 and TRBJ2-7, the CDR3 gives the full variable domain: GAGVSQSPSNKVTEKGKDVELRCDPISGHTALYWYRQSLGQGLEFLIYFQGNSAPDKSGLPSDRFSAERTGGSVSTLTIQRTQQEDSAVYLCASSDPRALPYEQYFGPGTRLTVT.

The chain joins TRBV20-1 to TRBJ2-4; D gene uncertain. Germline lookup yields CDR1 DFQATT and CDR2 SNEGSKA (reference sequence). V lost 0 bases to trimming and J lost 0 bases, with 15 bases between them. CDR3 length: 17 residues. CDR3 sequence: CSARDGRSFVAKNIQYF. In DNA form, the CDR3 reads TGCAGTGCTAGAGATGGCAGGAGTTTTGTAGCCAAAAACATTCAGTACTTC.

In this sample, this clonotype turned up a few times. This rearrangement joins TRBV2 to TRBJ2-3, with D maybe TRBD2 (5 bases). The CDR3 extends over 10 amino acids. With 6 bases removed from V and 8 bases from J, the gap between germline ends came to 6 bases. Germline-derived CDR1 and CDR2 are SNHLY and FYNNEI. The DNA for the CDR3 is TGTGCCAGCAGGGCGGGTACGCAGTATTTT. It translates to CASRAGTQYF.

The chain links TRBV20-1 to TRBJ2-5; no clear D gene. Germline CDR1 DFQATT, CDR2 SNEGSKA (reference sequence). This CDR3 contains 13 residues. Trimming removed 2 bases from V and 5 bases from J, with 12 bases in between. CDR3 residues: CSARIVHGETQYF. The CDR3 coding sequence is TGCAGTGCTAGAATAGTACATGGGGAGACCCAGTACTTC.

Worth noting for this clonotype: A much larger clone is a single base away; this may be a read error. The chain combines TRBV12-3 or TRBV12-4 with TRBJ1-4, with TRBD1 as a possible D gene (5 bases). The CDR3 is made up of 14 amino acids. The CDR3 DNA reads TGTGCCAGCAGTAACCGGGGCAGGAGTGAAAGACTGTTTTTT. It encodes CASSNRGRSERLFF.

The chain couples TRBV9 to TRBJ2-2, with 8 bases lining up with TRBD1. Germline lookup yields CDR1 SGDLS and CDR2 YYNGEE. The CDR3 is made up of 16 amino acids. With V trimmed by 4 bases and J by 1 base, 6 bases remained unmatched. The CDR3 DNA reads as TGTGCCAGCAGCCCCCGGACAGGGTGGAACACCGGGGAGCTGTTTTTT. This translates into CASSPRTGWNTGELFF.

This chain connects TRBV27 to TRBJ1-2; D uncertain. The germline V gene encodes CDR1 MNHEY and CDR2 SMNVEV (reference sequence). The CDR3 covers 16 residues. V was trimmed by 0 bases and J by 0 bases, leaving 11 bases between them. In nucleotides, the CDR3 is TGTGCCAGCAGTTTATCAGCGACTTGGGCTAACTATGGCTACACCTTC. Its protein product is CASSLSATWANYGYTF.

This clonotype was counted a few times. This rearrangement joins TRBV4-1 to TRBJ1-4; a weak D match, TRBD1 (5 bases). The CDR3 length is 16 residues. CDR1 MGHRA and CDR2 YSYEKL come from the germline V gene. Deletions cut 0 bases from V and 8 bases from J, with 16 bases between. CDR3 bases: TGCGCCAGCAGCCAAGATACCGGGGCGATAGGAGAAAAACTGTTTTTT. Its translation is CASSQDTGAIGEKLFF.

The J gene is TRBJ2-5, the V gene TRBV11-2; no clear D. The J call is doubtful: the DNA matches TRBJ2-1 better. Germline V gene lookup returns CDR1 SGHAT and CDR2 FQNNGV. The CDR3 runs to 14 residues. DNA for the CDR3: TGTGCCAGCAGCTTAGCCGTTGGGTTCAATGAGCAGTTCTTC. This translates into CASSLAVGFNEQFF.

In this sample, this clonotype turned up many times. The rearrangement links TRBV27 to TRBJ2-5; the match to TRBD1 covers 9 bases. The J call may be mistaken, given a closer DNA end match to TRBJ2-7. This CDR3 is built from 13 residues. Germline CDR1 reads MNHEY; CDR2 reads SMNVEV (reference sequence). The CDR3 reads CASSGQGQVEQYF. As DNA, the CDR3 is TGTGCCAGCAGTGGACAGGGGCAAGTCGAGCAGTACTTC.

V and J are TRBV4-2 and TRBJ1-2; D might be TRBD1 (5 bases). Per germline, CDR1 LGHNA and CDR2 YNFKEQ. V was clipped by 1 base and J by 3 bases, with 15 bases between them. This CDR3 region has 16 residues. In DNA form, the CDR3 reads TGTGCCAGCAGCCAAGCTACGTCCGGAGGGGACTATGGCTACACCTTC. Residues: CASSQATSGGDYGYTF.

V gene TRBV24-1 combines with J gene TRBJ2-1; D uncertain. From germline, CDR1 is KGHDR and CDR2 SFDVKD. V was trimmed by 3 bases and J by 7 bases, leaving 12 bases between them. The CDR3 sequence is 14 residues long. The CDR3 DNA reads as TGTGCCACCAGTGATAGTCTAGTCGGAAATGAGCAGTTCTTC. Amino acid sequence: CATSDSLVGNEQFF.